Here is one TCR beta chain with its context. Its antigen is not identified. This sample was taken from a study of shared clonotypes between healthy human individuals. Study findings and constraints: In contrast to clonotypes shared by all four donors, non-shared clonotypes had lower generation probabilities. Naive subsets tended to show greater estimated richness than memory subsets. Limitation of the genetic and exposure-history diversity represented came from the few donors.

The method was immunoSEQ multiplex PCR; TCRdb's version includes in-frame clones alone and lacks a portion of them. The sample consists of over 950,000 clones, 70% to 80% of them appearing once. Investigators divided CD4+ cells into CD45RA+ naive and CD45RA-negative memory subsets. The V and J ends lost 5 bases and 3 bases, in that order; junction bases with no gene match: 7. Per germline, CDR1 SGHAT and CDR2 FQDESV (reference sequence). This CDR3 region has 15 residues. This TCR derives from a man aged 18 to 29 in good health. Some clones in this sample may be carry-over from other donors' samples. The specimen sequenced was memory CD4+ T cells from PBMCs. Described subset: CD45RA-negative fraction. The chain has TRBV11-1 and TRBJ2-1; 7 bases agree with TRBD1. CDR3 amino acids: CASSVDREGYNEQFF. CDR3 DNA: TGTGCCAGCAGCGTAGACAGGGAAGGCTACAATGAGCAGTTCTTC. The full variable domain, its missing parts supplied by reference TRBV11-1 and TRBJ2-1, is EAEVAQSPRYKITEKSQAVAFWCDPISGHATLYWYRQILGQGPELLVQFQDESVVDDSQLPKDRFSAERLKGVDSTLKIQPAELGDSAMYLCASSVDREGYNEQFFGPGTRLTVL.